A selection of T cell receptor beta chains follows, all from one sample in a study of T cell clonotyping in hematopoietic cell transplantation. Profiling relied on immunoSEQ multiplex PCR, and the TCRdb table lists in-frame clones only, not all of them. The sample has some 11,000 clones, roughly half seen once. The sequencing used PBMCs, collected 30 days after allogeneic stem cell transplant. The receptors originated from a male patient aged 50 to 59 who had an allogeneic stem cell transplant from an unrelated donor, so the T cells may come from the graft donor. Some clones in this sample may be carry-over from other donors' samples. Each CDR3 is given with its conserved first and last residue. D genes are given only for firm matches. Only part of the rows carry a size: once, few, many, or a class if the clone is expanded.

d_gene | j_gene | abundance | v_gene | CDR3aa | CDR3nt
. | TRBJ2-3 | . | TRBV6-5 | CASSQGTHTQYF | TGTGCCAGCAGCCAAGGGACACATACGCAGTATTTT
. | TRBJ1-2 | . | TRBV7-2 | CASSLGGGDGYTF | TGTGCCAGCAGCTTAGGGGGAGGGGATGGCTACACCTTC
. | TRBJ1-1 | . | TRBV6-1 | CASSEVSYTEAFF | TGTGCCAGCAGTGAGGTGTCGTACACTGAAGCTTTCTTT
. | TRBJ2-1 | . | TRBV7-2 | CASGFRGLQNEQFF | TGTGCCAGCGGATTTCGGGGGCTACAGAATGAGCAGTTCTTC
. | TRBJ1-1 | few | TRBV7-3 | CASSLMAGTEAFF | TGTGCCAGCAGCTTAATGGCCGGGACTGAAGCTTTCTTT
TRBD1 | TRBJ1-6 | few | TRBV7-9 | CASSEPYRGRWNSPLHF | TGTGCCAGCAGCGAGCCTTACAGGGGAAGGTGGAATTCACCCCTCCACTTT
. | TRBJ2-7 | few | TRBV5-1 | CASSWPREIEQYF | TGCGCCAGCAGCTGGCCGAGGGAAATCGAGCAGTACTTC
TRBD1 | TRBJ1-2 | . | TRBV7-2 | CASSFWTGDGYTF | TGTGCCAGCAGCTTTTGGACAGGGGATGGCTACACCTTC
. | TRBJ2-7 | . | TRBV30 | CAWSDFRKGEQYF | TGTGCCTGGAGTGACTTTCGAAAGGGAGAGCAGTACTTC
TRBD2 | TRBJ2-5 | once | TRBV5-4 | CASTLAGAQETQYF | TGTGCCAGCACCCTAGCGGGGGCCCAAGAGACCCAGTACTTC
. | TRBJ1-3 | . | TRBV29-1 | CSVEEGLGNTIYF | TGCAGCGTTGAAGAGGGGCTAGGCAACACCATATATTTT
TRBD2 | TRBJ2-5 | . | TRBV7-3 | CASSVTSGSSETQYF | TGTGCCAGCAGCGTAACTAGCGGGAGTTCGGAGACCCAGTACTTC
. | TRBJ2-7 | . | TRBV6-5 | CATLGETYEQYF | TGTGCCACGCTGGGGGAAACCTACGAGCAGTACTTC
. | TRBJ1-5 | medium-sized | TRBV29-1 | CSVAGLDQPQHF | TGCAGCGTTGCAGGGCTGGATCAGCCCCAGCATTTT
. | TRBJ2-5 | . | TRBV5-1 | CASSLGPEETQYF | TGCGCCAGCAGCTTGGGTCCCGAAGAGACCCAGTACTTC
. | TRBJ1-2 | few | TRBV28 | CASSLFGNGYTF | TGTGCCAGCAGTTTATTTGGCAATGGCTACACCTTC
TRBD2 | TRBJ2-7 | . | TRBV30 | CAWGLGLYEQYF | TGTGCCTGGGGACTAGGTCTCTACGAGCAGTACTTC
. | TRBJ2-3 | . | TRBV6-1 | CASSDQHGDTQYF | TGTGCCAGCAGTGACCAACACGGAGATACGCAGTATTTT
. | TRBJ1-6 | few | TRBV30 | CAWSVRTYNSPLHF | TGTGCCTGGAGTGTCAGGACCTATAATTCACCCCTCCACTTT
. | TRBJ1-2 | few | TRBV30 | CAWSVGITGQGYTF | TGTGCCTGGAGTGTAGGTATTACAGGGCAAGGCTACACCTTC
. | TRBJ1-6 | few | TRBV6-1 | CASSEREGTTSPLHF | TGTGCCAGCAGTGAAAGGGAGGGTACGACTTCACCCCTCCACTTT
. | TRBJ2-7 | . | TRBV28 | CASTGANSYEQYF | TGTGCCAGCACCGGAGCTAACAGCTACGAGCAGTACTTC
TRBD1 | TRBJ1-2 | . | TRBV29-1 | CSVGDRESYGYTF | TGCAGCGTTGGGGACAGGGAATCCTATGGCTACACCTTC
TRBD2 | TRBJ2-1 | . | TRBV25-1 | CASSAWLGGTSDYNEQFF | TGTGCCAGCAGCGCTTGGCTAGGTGGGACTAGCGATTACAATGAGCAGTTCTTC
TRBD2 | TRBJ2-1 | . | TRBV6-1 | CASKTLAGLPNEQFF | TGTGCCAGCAAGACCCTAGCGGGACTACCCAATGAGCAGTTCTTC
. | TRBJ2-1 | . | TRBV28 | CASSTYNEQFF | TGTGCCAGCAGTACGTACAATGAGCAGTTCTTC
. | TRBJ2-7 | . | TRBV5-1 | CASSFGASDYEQYF | TGCGCCAGCAGCTTCGGAGCTTCAGACTACGAGCAGTACTTC
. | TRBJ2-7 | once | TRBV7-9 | CASSLEGGWEQYF | TGTGCCAGCAGCTTAGAAGGGGGTTGGGAGCAGTACTTC
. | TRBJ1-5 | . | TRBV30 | CAWSRDTDFLSNPPQHF | TGTGCCTGGAGCCGGGACACAGACTTCCTTAGCAATCCGCCCCAGCATTTT
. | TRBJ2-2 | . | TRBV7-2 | CASSLEYGAGELFF | TGTGCCAGCAGCTTAGAATACGGGGCCGGGGAGCTGTTTTTT
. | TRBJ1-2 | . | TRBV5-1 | CASSLEVFGDGYTF | TGCGCCAGCAGCTTGGAGGTGTTTGGGGATGGCTACACCTTC
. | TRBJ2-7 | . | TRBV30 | CAWSVGRGGYEQYF | TGTGCCTGGAGTGTCGGCAGGGGTGGCTACGAGCAGTACTTC
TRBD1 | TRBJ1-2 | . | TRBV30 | CAWSVRRGYGYTF | TGTGCCTGGAGTGTACGCAGGGGGTATGGCTACACCTTC
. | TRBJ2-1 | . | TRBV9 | CASSVGSHNEQFF | TGTGCCAGCAGCGTAGGATCTCACAATGAGCAGTTCTTC
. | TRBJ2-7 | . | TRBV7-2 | CASSLDPAATGYEQYF | TGTGCCAGCAGCTTAGACCCGGCGGCGACGGGCTACGAGCAGTACTTC
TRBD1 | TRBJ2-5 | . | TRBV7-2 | CASSPYRDRGETQYF | TGTGCCAGCAGCCCTTACCGGGACAGGGGAGAGACCCAGTACTTC
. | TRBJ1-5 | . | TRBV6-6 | CASSYRDGDQPQHF | TGTGCCAGCAGTTACCGGGACGGAGATCAGCCCCAGCATTTT
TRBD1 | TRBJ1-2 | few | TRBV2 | CVSSVTQGQGSYGYTF | TGTGTCAGCAGTGTTACCCAGGGACAGGGTAGCTATGGCTACACCTTC
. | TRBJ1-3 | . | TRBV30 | CAWSVWQAGGNTIYF | TGTGCCTGGAGTGTATGGCAGGCGGGTGGAAACACCATATATTTT
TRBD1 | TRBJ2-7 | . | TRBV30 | CAFIRDRGYEQYF | TGTGCCTTCATCCGGGACAGGGGCTACGAGCAGTACTTC
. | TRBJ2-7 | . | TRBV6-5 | CASSLSGSYEQYF | TGTGCCAGCAGTTTATCAGGTTCCTACGAGCAGTACTTC
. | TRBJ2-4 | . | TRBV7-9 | CASSLGWADVLAKNIQYF | TGTGCCAGCAGCTTAGGTTGGGCAGATGTTTTAGCCAAAAACATTCAGTACTTC
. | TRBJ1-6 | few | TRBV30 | CAWSGRNSPLHF | TGTGCCTGGTCGGGACGGAATTCACCCCTCCACTTT
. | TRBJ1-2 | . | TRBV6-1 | CASWFWGKGDYGYTF | TGTGCCAGCTGGTTCTGGGGGAAAGGGGACTATGGCTACACCTTC
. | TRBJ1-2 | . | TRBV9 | CASSVGGDYGHTF | TGTGCCAGCAGCGTAGGGGGGGACTATGGCCACACCTTC
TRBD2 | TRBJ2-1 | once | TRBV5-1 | CASSPVGLANNEQFF | TGCGCCAGCAGCCCCGTCGGACTAGCGAACAATGAGCAGTTCTTC
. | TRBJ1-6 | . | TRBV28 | CASSLPQGNNSPLHF | TGTGCCAGCAGTTTGCCCCAGGGTAATAATTCACCCCTCCACTTT
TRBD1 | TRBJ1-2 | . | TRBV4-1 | CASSQAGTVYGYTF | TGCGCCAGCAGCCAAGCCGGGACAGTCTATGGCTACACCTTC